Presented here are 21 T cell receptor beta chains from one specimen sequenced in a study of blood T cell repertoires in COVID-19. Only in-frame clones appear in the TCRdb table, and some are missing; sequencing was by immunoSEQ multiplex PCR. The profile shows a few hundred thousand clones, almost 90% of them singletons. The sample consisted of peripheral blood. The receptor source for this set is a woman in her sixties or seventies with COVID-19, enrolled during active disease.

For the CDR3, the DNA is TGTGCCAGCAGTTACGATTTGGGGGGAGGGAACACTGAAGCTTTCTTT. Translation: CASSYDLGGGNTEAFF. The chain employs TRBV6-6 and TRBJ1-1, with D perhaps TRBD1 (5 bases). The V gene lost 2 bases and the J gene lost 1 base, with 14 bases spanning the gap. The germline gives CDR1 MNHNY, CDR2 SVGAGI (reference sequence). This CDR3 is 16 amino acids long.

The chain couples TRBV4-1 to TRBJ2-7, with TRBD1 matching over 7 bases. There are 15 residues in the CDR3. CDR1 is MGHRA and CDR2 is YSYEKL in the germline V gene. V dropped 4 bases and J dropped 1; count of bases not matched to a gene: 7. CDR3 bases: TGCGCCAGCAGCCCGAGACAGGGAAGATCCTACGAGCAGTACTTC. The encoded protein is CASSPRQGRSYEQYF.

Concerning this clone itself: Other DNA sequences in the sample encode the same CDR3. This chain links TRBV6-2 or TRBV6-3 with TRBJ2-5; 8 bases match TRBD2. Trimming removed 0 bases from V and 7 bases from J; junction bases left unmatched: 13. Germline V gene sequence: CDR1 MNHEY, CDR2 SVGEGT. CDR3 length: 17 residues. CDR3 sequence reads: CASSYSGAGGPRGTQYF. For the CDR3, the DNA is TGTGCCAGCAGTTACTCGGGCGCGGGGGGCCCCCGGGGGACCCAGTACTTC.

This chain joins TRBV4-3 and TRBJ1-4; D is undetermined. Germline-derived CDR1 and CDR2 are LGHNA and YSLEER. Trimming stripped 0 bases from V and 6 bases from J, with 17 bases between. This CDR3 comprises 17 residues. The CDR3 is CASSQEVGTAGYEKLFF. DNA for the CDR3: TGCGCCAGCAGCCAAGAGGTTGGAACCGCGGGCTATGAAAAACTGTTTTTT.

The chain has TRBV7-8 and TRBJ1-2, with unresolved D. Germline loops: CDR1 SGHVS, CDR2 FQNEAQ. CDR3 length: 15 residues. The ends were cut back, 2 bases at V and 3 bases at J, with 13 bases in the middle. CDR3 sequence: CASSLSGIGYYGYTF. CDR3 coding DNA: TGTGCCAGCAGCTTATCGGGGATCGGGTACTATGGCTACACCTTC. The entire variable domain, with the rest obtained from reference TRBV7-8 and TRBJ1-2, is as follows: GAGVSQSPRYKVAKRGQDVALRCDPISGHVSLFWYQQALGQGPEFLTYFQNEAQLDKSGLPSDRFFAERPEGSVSTLKIQRTQQEDSAVYLCASSLSGIGYYGYTFGSGTRLTVV.

This chain connects TRBV5-1 to TRBJ2-3, with 12 bases that match TRBD2. With V trimmed by 0 bases and J by 4 bases, 6 bases remained unmatched. This CDR3 is 17 amino acids long. CDR1 is SGHRS, CDR2 YFSETQ, per germline. The CDR3 bases are TGCGCCAGCAGCTTGGTTACTAGCGGGGGGACCTCAGATACGCAGTATTTT. This encodes CASSLVTSGGTSDTQYF.

The V and J genes are TRBV27 and TRBJ1-2, with TRBD1 identical over 7 bases. Germline values: CDR1 MNHEY, CDR2 SMNVEV (reference sequence). After removal of 3 bases from V and 5 bases from J, the junction contained 3 bases not matched to a gene. The CDR3 sequence is 13 residues long. CDR3 sequence (DNA): TGTGCCAGCAGTTTCCCAGGGGGATATGGCTACACCTTC. It is translated as CASSFPGGYGYTF.

V and J are TRBV4-3 and TRBJ2-1; 8 bases are a match to TRBD2. Trimming took 1 base from V and 1 from J; bases not matched to a gene: 6. The CDR3 totals 17 residues. Germline V gene lookup returns CDR1 LGHNA and CDR2 YSLEER. The CDR3 DNA is TGCGCCAGCAGCCAAGGGGCCGCGGGGGGTTCCTACAATGAGCAGTTCTTC. Its translation: CASSQGAAGGSYNEQFF.

This chain uses TRBV2 with TRBJ2-3; 12 nucleotides agree with TRBD2. CDR1 and CDR2 from the germline V gene are SNHLY and FYNNEI. J lost 4 bases, V lost 4 bases, and 12 bases had no gene match. CDR3 length: 18 residues. CDR3 sequence: CASSVSASGGANADTQYF. For the CDR3, the DNA is TGTGCCAGCAGTGTGTCCGCTAGCGGGGGGGCCAACGCAGATACGCAGTATTTT.

V gene TRBV6-2 or TRBV6-3 combines with J gene TRBJ1-1; D ambiguous. V was pared by 7 bases and J by 0 bases, with 15 bases between. Germline values: CDR1 MNHEY, CDR2 SVGEGT. This CDR3 comprises 15 residues. DNA for the CDR3: TGTGCCAGCACCCCGCCCGCGGCAATGAACACTGAAGCTTTCTTT. This sequence encodes CASTPPAAMNTEAFF.

J is TRBJ1-2 and V is TRBV12-3 or TRBV12-4; D is possibly TRBD1 (5 bases). The CDR3 contains 13 residues. V was cut by 7 bases and J by 8 bases, with 17 bases left in between. The CDR3 DNA is TGTGCCAGCACCCAAAGCCAGGGAAGGGGCTACACCTTC. Its protein is CASTQSQGRGYTF.

V gene TRBV19 combines with J gene TRBJ2-1; 11 nucleotides agree with TRBD2. The germline V gene encodes CDR1 LNHDA and CDR2 SQIVND (reference sequence). Trimming cost V 9 bases and J 7 bases; bases outside gene matches: 11. The length of the CDR3 is 15 residues. The CDR3 is CASSIAGGPLNEQFF. DNA for the CDR3: TGTGCCAGCTCTATAGCGGGGGGGCCTCTAAATGAGCAGTTCTTC. The complete variable domain, with remaining parts taken from reference TRBV19 and TRBJ2-1, reads DGGITQSPKYLFRKEGQNVTLSCEQNLNHDAMYWYRQDPGQGLRLIYYSQIVNDFQKGDIAEGYSVSREKKESFPLTVTSAQKNPTAFYLCASSIAGGPLNEQFFGPGTRLTVL.

There are a few counts of this clone. The chain has TRBV9 and TRBJ2-7; D is unresolved. The CDR3 is 14 residues long. Trimming removed 0 bases from V and 7 bases from J, with 14 bases in between. The germline V gene encodes CDR1 SGDLS and CDR2 YYNGEE. CDR3 nucleotide sequence: TGTGCCAGCAGCGTAGCTGCCCTTGGCCGAGAGCAGTACTTC. Translation gives CASSVAALGREQYF.

V gene TRBV5-1 combines with J gene TRBJ1-5, with D perhaps TRBD1 (6 bases). The CDR3 extends over 13 amino acids. Germline V gene sequence: CDR1 SGHRS, CDR2 YFSETQ. The V gene lost 4 bases and the J gene lost 3 bases, with 8 bases spanning the gap. The CDR3 protein is CASSQGPNQPQHF. In nucleotides, the CDR3 is TGCGCCAGCAGCCAGGGGCCCAATCAGCCCCAGCATTTT.

The chain has TRBV6-2 or TRBV6-3 and TRBJ2-5; possible D gene TRBD1, 7 bases. Trimming left V 4 bases short and J 4 bases short, with 19 bases between. The CDR3 loop spans 16 amino acids. Germline values: CDR1 MNHEY, CDR2 SVGEGT. The CDR3 DNA reads TGTGCCAGCAGTTCTAGCGACAGGGACGTCCGAGAGACCCAGTACTTC. Translation: CASSSSDRDVRETQYF.

CDR3 sequence reads: CATSRDATGTALSGNTIYF. The CDR3 DNA reads TGTGCCACCAGCAGAGATGCAACCGGGACAGCGCTCTCTGGAAACACCATATATTTT. J is TRBJ1-3 and V is TRBV15; the match to TRBD1 covers 7 bases. CDR3 length: 19 amino acids. Looked up from germline, CDR1 is LNHNV and CDR2 is YYDKDF (reference sequence). After removal of 0 bases from V and 0 bases from J, the junction contained 11 bases not matched to a gene.

The rearrangement uses TRBV15 and TRBJ2-7; D call uncertain. The CDR3 consists of 16 residues. V lost 3 bases to trimming and J lost 3 bases, with 18 bases between them. Germline assignment: CDR1 LNHNV and CDR2 YYDKDF (reference sequence). The CDR3 region has the DNA TGTGCCACCAGCAGTTCTCCCCGCCGGAGTTACTACGAGCAGTACTTC. As protein: CATSSSPRRSYYEQYF.

The V gene is TRBV7-9, the J gene TRBJ1-2; perhaps TRBD1 as D (6 bases). CDR3 size: 15 residues. Germline loops: CDR1 SEHNR, CDR2 FQNEAQ (reference sequence). The V and J ends lost 1 base and 4 bases respectively, with 13 bases between them. DNA for the CDR3: TGTGCCAGCAGCTTAGTTAGGACAGCAGCCTATGGCTACACCTTC. Amino acids: CASSLVRTAAYGYTF.

The rearrangement links TRBV9 to TRBJ1-2, with D tentatively TRBD1 (5 bases). CDR3 length: 15 amino acids. Germline V gives CDR1 SGDLS, CDR2 YYNGEE. Trimming pared 4 bases from V and 6 bases from J, leaving 19 bases between. The CDR3, as DNA: TGTGCCAGCAGCCCAGGCCCTTTAGCAGGGAATGGCTACACCTTC. This translates into CASSPGPLAGNGYTF. The variable domain in full, completed from reference TRBV9 and TRBJ1-2, reads DSGVTQTPKHLITATGQRVTLRCSPRSGDLSVYWYQQSLDQGLQFLIQYYNGEERAKGNILERFSAQQFPDLHSELNLSSLELGDSALYFCASSPGPLAGNGYTFGSGTRLTVV.

The chain has TRBV4-1 and TRBJ1-1; 9 bases match TRBD1. Per the germline V gene, CDR1 is MGHRA and CDR2 is YSYEKL. V was clipped by 1 base and J by 1 base; unmatched bases: 10. The CDR3 length is 18 residues. The CDR3 spells CASSQARGTGSKNTEAFF. In nucleotides, the CDR3 is TGCGCCAGCAGCCAAGCGCGCGGGACAGGGAGTAAGAACACTGAAGCTTTCTTT.

This sequence joins TRBV6-2 or TRBV6-3 and TRBJ2-3; TRBD2 matches 12 bases. The germline gives CDR1 MNHEY, CDR2 SVGEGT. V shed 4 bases and J 3 bases; nucleotides not matched to a gene: 5. The CDR3 loop spans 16 amino acids. The CDR3, as DNA: TGTGCCAGCAGTTCCCGACTAGCGGGGGTGACAGATACGCAGTATTTT. It yields the protein CASSSRLAGVTDTQYF.